Following are 32 T cell receptor beta chains from one sample sequenced in a study of blood T cell repertoires in COVID-19. The table came from immunoSEQ multiplex PCR; TCRdb's copy has only in-frame clones and leaves some out. The table includes some 170,000 clones, roughly 84% detected once. The sequenced sample was peripheral blood. All receptors derive from a man aged 35-49 years with acute or convalescent COVID-19.

This clone was detected ten times or more. The gene calls are TRBV19 and TRBJ1-5, with 8 bases lining up with TRBD1. Looked up from germline, CDR1 is LNHDA and CDR2 is SQIVND (reference sequence). The CDR3 is 15 amino acids. The V and J ends lost 3 bases and 7 bases, in that order; junction bases with no gene match: 8. This CDR3 is CASSMGTGLTQPQHF. The CDR3 region has the DNA TGTGCCAGTAGTATGGGGACAGGTCTAACGCAGCCCCAGCATTTT.

The chain joins TRBV18 to TRBJ1-1; 9 bases map to TRBD1. After removal of 3 bases from V and 3 bases from J, the junction contained 17 bases not matched to a gene. Germline loops: CDR1 KGHSH, CDR2 LQKENI. The CDR3 runs 19 residues. Here the CDR3 DNA reads TGTGCCAGCTCACCCCGCGTGAGGACAGGGGTAAATATAGACACTGAAGCTTTCTTT. Amino acids: CASSPRVRTGVNIDTEAFF.

The gene calls are TRBV2 and TRBJ1-2; TRBD1 matches 7 bases. The CDR3 totals 11 residues. With 9 bases clipped from V and 8 bases from J, the junction kept 6 bases outside the gene matches. CDR1 is SNHLY, CDR2 FYNNEI, per germline. The CDR3 nucleotides are TGTGCCAGACGACAGGGCAGGGGCTACACCTTC. This translates into CARRQGRGYTF.

The gene calls are TRBV9 and TRBJ2-5, with 7 bases that match TRBD2. The CDR3 length is 16 residues. Unmatched junction bases numbered 9, after V lost 0 bases and J lost 4 bases. CDR1 and CDR2 from the germline V gene are SGDLS and YYNGEE. CDR3 sequence: CASSVGLADGRETQYF. CDR3 nucleotides: TGTGCCAGCAGCGTAGGACTAGCCGATGGCAGAGAGACCCAGTACTTC.

This clone was counted once. In DNA, the CDR3 is TGTGCCAGCAGCTGGGGACAGCCTAATGAAAAACTGTTTTTT. It translates to CASSWGQPNEKLFF. The V and J genes are TRBV5-4 and TRBJ1-4; the match to TRBD1 covers 7 bases. The CDR3 spans 14 residues. The germline gives CDR1 SGHNT, CDR2 YYREEE (reference sequence). The trim removed 3 bases at V and 3 bases at J, leaving 2 bases unmatched.

The V and J genes are TRBV6-2 or TRBV6-3 and TRBJ2-7, with a weak D call TRBD2 (5 bases). Germline V gene lookup returns CDR1 MNHEY and CDR2 SVGEGT. V lost 3 bases and J lost 4, with 10 bases in between. CDR3 size: 13 residues. The CDR3 loop reads CASSYRDRYEQYF. In DNA, the CDR3 is TGTGCCAGCAGTTATCGGGATAGGTACGAGCAGTACTTC.

The rearrangement uses TRBV5-1 and TRBJ1-1; tentatively, D is TRBD1 (6 bases). Trimming took 5 bases from V and 3 from J, leaving 11 bases between them. CDR3 size: 13 residues. Germline V CDR1 and CDR2: SGHRS, YFSETQ. CDR3 amino acids: CASRWGRDTEAFF. As DNA, the CDR3 is TGCGCCAGCAGATGGGGGCGGGACACTGAAGCTTTCTTT.

This clone has a single count. The rearrangement joins TRBV5-1 to TRBJ1-1; D is ambiguous. Germline CDR1 and CDR2: SGHRS and YFSETQ. Trimming pared 4 bases from V and 3 bases from J, leaving 19 bases between. The CDR3 runs to 16 residues. CDR3 in DNA: TGCGCCAGCAGCAGCGAAGGTACCGTGCCTTACACTGAAGCTTTCTTT. This gives the protein CASSSEGTVPYTEAFF.

Notes on this clone: This clone may be a read error of a much larger clone one base away. This chain connects TRBV7-9 to TRBJ1-1, with no clear D. This CDR3 is 13 amino acids long. V gave up 1 base and J gave up 1 base, with 4 bases separating them. CDR1 is SEHNR and CDR2 is FQNEAQ in the germline V gene (reference sequence). CDR3 bases: TGTGCCAGCAGCTTAGACAAGAACACTGAAGCTTTCTTT. Translating it yields CASSLDKNTEAFF.

The chain combines TRBV10-2 with TRBJ1-1; 7 bases match TRBD1. From germline, CDR1 is WSHSY and CDR2 SAAADI. This CDR3 is built from 11 residues. Losses at the gene ends were 6 bases for V and 7 bases for J; bases not matched to a gene: 2. CDR3 residues: CASRWDSEAFF. CDR3 nucleotide sequence: TGCGCCAGCAGATGGGACAGTGAAGCTTTCTTT.

The rearrangement uses TRBV5-1 and TRBJ1-1, with TRBD1 as a possible D gene (6 bases). Trimming removed 6 bases at V and 0 bases at J, with 18 bases between. The CDR3 is made up of 16 amino acids. From germline, CDR1 is SGHRS and CDR2 YFSETQ. CDR3 sequence: CASTSGGAALNTEAFF. The CDR3 DNA follows: TGCGCCAGCACCTCGGGGGGCGCTGCTTTGAACACTGAAGCTTTCTTT.

The V call is TRBV19, the J call TRBJ2-1; 11 bases match TRBD1. This CDR3 region has 17 residues. In germline, CDR1 is LNHDA, CDR2 SQIVND (reference sequence). Trimming took 2 bases from V and 10 from J; bases not matched to a gene: 13. The CDR3 protein is CASSIRVGTGGIEEQFF. DNA for the CDR3: TGTGCCAGTAGTATACGGGTAGGGACAGGGGGTATCGAAGAGCAGTTCTTC. Drawing the rest from reference TRBV19 and TRBJ2-1, the complete variable domain is DGGITQSPKYLFRKEGQNVTLSCEQNLNHDAMYWYRQDPGQGLRLIYYSQIVNDFQKGDIAEGYSVSREKKESFPLTVTSAQKNPTAFYLCASSIRVGTGGIEEQFFGPGTRLTVL.

In its sample, this clone was seen once. This rearrangement joins TRBV27 to TRBJ2-1, with 11 bases identical to TRBD2. This CDR3 is built from 15 residues. Germline trimming cut 9 bases from V and 6 bases from J; bases unmatched to any gene: 10. Germline V gene sequence: CDR1 MNHEY, CDR2 SMNVEV (reference sequence). The CDR3 is CASGFTLAGGNEQFF. The CDR3 DNA sequence: TGTGCCAGTGGGTTCACTCTAGCGGGGGGCAATGAGCAGTTCTTC.

V is TRBV12-3 or TRBV12-4 and J is TRBJ1-5, with D perhaps TRBD1 (6 bases). The CDR3 length is 12 residues. Trimming shortened V by 6 bases and J by 7 bases, and 10 bases separated the two germline ends. The DNA of the CDR3 is TGTGCCAGCAGGGGCAGGGGACAGCCCCAGCATTTT. This codes for CASRGRGQPQHF.

This clone has more than one count but fewer than ten. The genes are TRBV5-4 and TRBJ1-3, with TRBD1 matching 7 bases. V was pared by 3 bases and J by 3 bases, with 6 bases of the junction left unmatched. The CDR3 length is 15 residues. CDR1 is SGHNT, CDR2 YYREEE, per germline (reference sequence). CDR3 loop: CASSSPTGDGNTIYF. The DNA for the CDR3 is TGTGCCAGCAGCTCACCAACAGGGGATGGAAACACCATATATTTT.

This sequence joins TRBV28 and TRBJ1-1, with D tentatively TRBD1 (5 bases). The V end was cut by 5 bases, the J end by 2 bases, with 15 bases between. This CDR3 comprises 15 residues. Germline-derived CDR1 and CDR2 are MDHEN and SYDVKM. The CDR3 DNA sequence: TGTGCCAGCAGTCTTTTAGGAGACAGCAACACTGAAGCTTTCTTT. As protein: CASSLLGDSNTEAFF.

The chain combines TRBV5-1 with TRBJ1-6; a possible D gene is TRBD1 (6 bases). Per germline, CDR1 SGHRS and CDR2 YFSETQ. CDR3 length: 15 residues. V was trimmed by 3 bases and J by 10 bases, leaving 17 bases between them. The CDR3 DNA reads as TGCGCCAGCAGCTCCTCGGGGGGGCAGAGGTCACCCCTCCACTTT. Amino acid sequence: CASSSSGGQRSPLHF.

This clone has just one count. V gene TRBV7-2 combines with J gene TRBJ2-1; TRBD2 matches at 7 bases. The CDR3 extends over 16 amino acids. The V and J ends lost 5 bases and 0 bases, in that order; junction bases with no gene match: 7. The germline V gene has CDR1 SGHTA and CDR2 FQGNSA. In DNA form, the CDR3 reads TGTGCCAGCAGCCTTTTACTAGCGAGCTCCTACAATGAGCAGTTCTTC. Translation gives CASSLLLASSYNEQFF. The variable domain in full, completed from reference TRBV7-2 and TRBJ2-1, reads GAGVSQSPSNKVTEKGKDVELRCDPISGHTALYWYRQSLGQGLEFLIYFQGNSAPDKSGLPSDRFSAERTGGSVSTLTIQRTQQEDSAVYLCASSLLLASSYNEQFFGPGTRLTVL.

This clone was found once. DNA for the CDR3: TGCGCCAGCAGCATAGCCCCGGGACAAGACCGAGAAAAACTGTTTTTT. Amino acid sequence: CASSIAPGQDREKLFF. J is TRBJ1-4 and V is TRBV5-1; weak D call: TRBD1 (6 bases). The germline V and J ends were trimmed by 4 bases and 8 bases, with 21 bases remaining between them. The germline gives CDR1 SGHRS, CDR2 YFSETQ. The CDR3 consists of 16 residues.

V is TRBV6-5 and J is TRBJ2-7; 9 bases map to TRBD2. The CDR3 contains 16 residues. With 2 bases clipped from V and 6 bases from J, the junction kept 11 bases outside the gene matches. Germline loops: CDR1 MNHEY, CDR2 SVGAGI. In nucleotides, the CDR3 is TGTGCCAGCAGTTACCCCAGCGGGGGGCCCGTCGGCGAGCAGTACTTC. It yields the protein CASSYPSGGPVGEQYF.

The chain employs TRBV3-1 (or the pseudogene TRBV3-2) and TRBJ1-6; maybe TRBD1 (5 bases). Germline CDR1 reads LGHDT; CDR2 reads YNNKEL (reference sequence). The CDR3 runs 13 residues. Trimming pared 2 bases from V and 9 bases from J, leaving 8 bases between. The DNA for the CDR3 is TGTGCCAGCAGCCAACAAGGGGTTTCACCCCTCCACTTT. Its protein product is CASSQQGVSPLHF.

This chain connects TRBV7-8 to TRBJ1-2; TRBD1 agrees at 11 bases. J gave up 8 bases and V 5 bases, and 10 bases lay outside the gene matches. The length of the CDR3 is 15 residues. CDR1 is SGHVS and CDR2 is FQNEAQ in the germline V gene. CDR3 DNA: TGTGCCAGCAGCCCTGGACAGGGGGCGGTGGAGGGCTACACCTTC. Protein sequence: CASSPGQGAVEGYTF.

V and J are TRBV5-4 and TRBJ1-4; tentative D call: TRBD1 (6 bases). CDR1 is SGHNT and CDR2 is YYREEE in the germline V gene (reference sequence). The CDR3 totals 15 residues. Trimming shortened V by 0 bases and J by 5 bases, and 11 bases separated the two germline ends. CDR3: CASSLDRGGNEKLFF. In DNA, the CDR3 is TGTGCCAGCAGCTTGGATAGGGGGGGAAATGAAAAACTGTTTTTT. Combining the CDR3 with reference TRBV5-4 and TRBJ1-4 gives the whole variable domain ETGVTQSPTHLIKTRGQQVTLRCSSQSGHNTVSWYQQALGQGPQFIFQYYREEENGRGNFPPRFSGLQFPNYSSELNVNALELDDSALYLCASSLDRGGNEKLFFGSGTQLSVL.

The chain recombines TRBV2 with TRBJ2-1; 7 bases line up with TRBD2. CDR3 length equals 16 residues. Germline V gives CDR1 SNHLY, CDR2 FYNNEI. The V gene end was trimmed by 4 bases and the J gene end by 0 bases; junction bases not matched to a gene: 6. CDR3 sequence: CASSGPSGTSYNEQFF. CDR3 coding DNA: TGTGCCAGCAGTGGCCCCAGCGGGACCTCCTACAATGAGCAGTTCTTC.

This clone occurred a few times. The V call is TRBV7-3, the J call TRBJ1-2; D is unresolved. Germline loops: CDR1 SGHTA, CDR2 FQGTGA. The V gene lost 4 bases and the J gene lost 6 bases, with 12 bases spanning the gap. The CDR3 loop spans 13 amino acids. CDR3 region: CASSSRYGDGYTF. CDR3 bases: TGTGCCAGCAGCTCCAGATATGGAGATGGCTACACCTTC.

Only one count was recorded for this clone. The V gene is TRBV28, the J gene TRBJ2-1; a possible D gene is TRBD2 (5 bases). CDR1 and CDR2 (germline): MDHEN, SYDVKM. The CDR3 extends over 14 amino acids. V lost 5 bases, J lost 2 bases, and 10 bases lay in between. Here the CDR3 DNA reads TGTGCCAGCAGTCCTCGGGGTGCCTACAATGAGCAGTTCTTC. Amino acid sequence: CASSPRGAYNEQFF. Supplemented by reference TRBV28 and TRBJ2-1, the full variable domain reads DVKVTQSSRYLVKRTGEKVFLECVQDMDHENMFWYRQDPGLGLRLIYFSYDVKMKEKGDIPEGYSVSREKKERFSLILESASTNQTSMYLCASSPRGAYNEQFFGPGTRLTVL.

This clone has just a few counts. This rearrangement joins TRBV15 to TRBJ1-5, with no clear D. V lost 1 base and J lost 6, with 10 bases in between. Germline V gene lookup returns CDR1 LNHNV and CDR2 YYDKDF (reference sequence). The CDR3 is made up of 14 amino acids. CDR3 sequence: CATSRAGSGQPQHF. The CDR3 coding sequence is TGTGCCACCAGCAGAGCGGGTAGTGGTCAGCCCCAGCATTTT.

The rearrangement links TRBV11-2 to TRBJ1-1; D uncertain. This CDR3 contains 13 residues. Germline CDR1 reads SGHAT; CDR2 reads FQNNGV. Between the trimmed V and J ends, which lost 1 base and 0 bases, there was a span of 3 bases. CDR3 DNA: TGTGCCAGCAGCTTAGGCGTGAACACTGAAGCTTTCTTT. As protein: CASSLGVNTEAFF. Full variable domain (missing parts from reference TRBV11-2 and TRBJ1-1): EAGVAQSPRYKIIEKRQSVAFWCNPISGHATLYWYQQILGQGPKLLIQFQNNGVVDDSQLPKDRFSAERLKGVDSTLKIQPAKLEDSAVYLCASSLGVNTEAFFGQGTRLTVV.

This clone was seen a single time. This sequence joins TRBV7-2 and TRBJ2-7; TRBD1 might be the D (5 bases). Germline loops: CDR1 SGHTA, CDR2 FQGNSA. The CDR3 has 14 amino acids. Trimming left V 2 bases short and J 3 bases short, with 11 bases between. The CDR3 bases are TGTGCCAGCAGCTTACGGTCGCAGGGCTACGAGCAGTACTTC. Translated: CASSLRSQGYEQYF.

V is TRBV4-1 and J is TRBJ1-1; 11 bases match TRBD1. Germline V gives CDR1 MGHRA, CDR2 YSYEKL. The CDR3 totals 15 residues. Trimming cost V 5 bases and J 4 bases; bases outside gene matches: 6. The CDR3 bases are TGCGCCAGCAGCGCGTCCGGGACAGGGGGCACTGAAGCTTTCTTT. This encodes CASSASGTGGTEAFF.

The CDR3 loop is CASSEDMGQVVRSPLHF. For the CDR3, the DNA is TGTGCCAGCAGTGAAGATATGGGACAGGTTGTCAGATCACCCCTCCACTTT. The gene calls are TRBV6-1 and TRBJ1-6, with TRBD1 matching over 8 bases. V was clipped by 1 base and J by 10 bases; unmatched bases: 12. There are 17 residues in the CDR3. Per germline, CDR1 MNHNS and CDR2 SASEGT.

This chain connects TRBV3-1 (or the pseudogene TRBV3-2) to TRBJ2-1; D is possibly TRBD2 (5 bases). There are 14 residues in the CDR3. Between the trimmed V and J ends, which lost 1 base and 10 bases, there was a span of 14 bases. The germline gives CDR1 LGHDT, CDR2 YNNKEL (reference sequence). The CDR3 DNA reads as TGTGCCAGCAGCCAAGGGTTTTCGGGAAACGAGCAGTTCTTC. Translating gives CASSQGFSGNEQFF.